A single sample gave rise to the 20 T cell receptor beta chains below, sequenced in a study of response to subunit inactivated influenza vaccine. MiXCR was run by TCRdb on the RT-PCR reads, yielding one entry per CDR3 protein. The sample has around 480,000 distinct CDR3 sequences, about 15% seen once; the top ten hold about 3%. The sequencing used CD4+ T cells sorted from PBMCs, collected about 24 months after vaccination. The receptors originated from a man aged 50 to 75 who received an inactivated influenza vaccine.

The V and J genes are TRBV6-5 and TRBJ2-5; the D gene is possibly TRBD2 (6 bases). CDR1 and CDR2 from the germline V gene are MNHEY and SVGAGI. The V end was cut by 2 bases, the J end by 4 bases, with 11 bases between. This CDR3 is 14 amino acids long. In nucleotides, the CDR3 is TGTGCCAGCAGTTACGGCGGGACGGGAGAGACCCAGTACTTC. This codes for CASSYGGTGETQYF.

This clonotype turned up a few times. Written as DNA, the CDR3 is TGTGCCAGCAGCGACGGGGAGTTCGCATACAATGAGCAGTTCTTC. Residues: CASSDGEFAYNEQFF. J is TRBJ2-1 and V is TRBV9; D is possibly TRBD2 (5 bases). Germline V lookup: CDR1 SGDLS, CDR2 YYNGEE. The CDR3 has 15 residues. V dropped 3 bases and J dropped 4 bases, with 14 bases sitting between them.

This clonotype was counted a few times. The chain carries TRBV12-3 or TRBV12-4 and TRBJ2-5; D is unresolved. CDR3 size: 14 residues. Trimming removed 3 bases at V and 9 bases at J, with 17 bases between. CDR3 bases: TGTGCCAGCAGTTTCTCGACTGGGTGGTGGGCCCAGTACTTC. Residues: CASSFSTGWWAQYF.

V and J are TRBV3-1 and TRBJ1-2; D remains unclear. CDR1 LGHDT and CDR2 YNNKEL come from the germline V gene (reference sequence). The CDR3 covers 14 residues. Trimming shortened V by 0 bases and J by 6 bases, and 11 bases separated the two germline ends. The CDR3 spells CASSQDLRGDGYTF. The DNA of the CDR3 is TGTGCCAGCAGCCAAGATCTCCGGGGAGATGGCTACACCTTC.

In this sample, this clonotype turned up a few times. The chain links TRBV29-1 to TRBJ1-3; D unclear. CDR1 and CDR2 from the germline V gene are SQVTM and ANQGSEA. Trimming removed 4 bases from V and 4 bases from J, with 11 bases in between. The CDR3 consists of 13 residues. CDR3 region: CSVGQEVGNTIYF. The CDR3 nucleotides read TGCAGCGTTGGGCAGGAGGTGGGAAACACCATATATTTT.

The gene calls are TRBV28 and TRBJ1-2; D not resolved. The V end was cut by 2 bases, the J end by 1 base, with 11 bases between. From germline, CDR1 is MDHEN and CDR2 SYDVKM. The CDR3 totals 15 residues. CDR3 residues: CASSLRLYLNYGYTF. DNA of the CDR3: TGTGCCAGCAGTTTACGTCTCTATCTTAACTATGGCTACACCTTC.

This chain uses TRBV7-9 with TRBJ2-7; 7 bases match TRBD2. The CDR3 spans 12 residues. Looked up from germline, CDR1 is SEHNR and CDR2 is FQNEAQ (reference sequence). V dropped 1 base and J dropped 11; count of bases not matched to a gene: 5. The DNA of the CDR3 is TGTGCCAGCAGCTTAGTCGGGGAGGGAGAGTACTTC. This encodes CASSLVGEGEYF.

This chain links TRBV4-1 with TRBJ2-7, with a possible D match to TRBD1 (6 bases). The CDR3 contains 13 residues. Trimming took off 3 bases at V and 4 bases at J, with 10 bases between the two ends. In germline, CDR1 is MGHRA, CDR2 YSYEKL. CDR3 loop: CASSHLGQYEQYF. CDR3 bases: TGCGCCAGCAGCCATCTCGGACAGTACGAGCAGTACTTC.

Only a few counts were recorded for this clonotype. An end of the junction differs from the germline gene, which may be a read error. The chain links TRBV10-3 to TRBJ2-7; maybe TRBD2 (6 bases). Germline V gene data show CDR1 as ENHRY and CDR2 as SYGVKD. The CDR3 totals 16 residues. DNA for the CDR3: TGTGCCATCAGCGAGTCGGGACTCTCAAAGGGCTACGAGCAGTACTTC. It encodes CAISESGLSKGYEQYF.

A note on this clonotype: This could be a read error, since a much larger clone is one nucleotide away. The chain has TRBV5-1 and TRBJ2-6; the D is unclear. Trimming stripped 0 bases from V and 0 bases from J, with 4 bases between. This CDR3 comprises 15 residues. Germline lookup yields CDR1 SGHRS and CDR2 YFSETQ. The CDR3 nucleotides read TGCGCCAGCAGCTTGGATGTCTCTGGGGCCAACGTCCTGACTTTC. This encodes CASSLDVSGANVLTF. Filled out from reference TRBV5-1 and TRBJ2-6, the complete variable domain reads KAGVTQTPRYLIKTRGQQVTLSCSPISGHRSVSWYQQTPGQGLQFLFEYFSETQRNKGNFPGRFSGRQFSNSRSEMNVSTLELGDSALYLCASSLDVSGANVLTFGAGSRLTVL.

This clonotype was detected many times. The J gene is TRBJ2-2, the V gene TRBV25-1; no clear D gene. The CDR3 consists of 13 residues. The germline V and J ends were trimmed by 10 bases and 1 base, with 10 bases remaining between them. In germline, CDR1 is MGHDK, CDR2 SYGVNS. CDR3 coding DNA: TGTGCCACCCAAGGTCGGAACACCGGGGAGCTGTTTTTT. It codes for CATQGRNTGELFF.

This rearrangement joins TRBV20-1 to TRBJ2-2; a possible D gene is TRBD1 (6 bases). The germline V gene has CDR1 DFQATT and CDR2 SNEGSKA (reference sequence). Trimming cost V 5 bases and J 1 base, with 20 bases left between them. The CDR3 loop spans 17 amino acids. As DNA, the CDR3 is TGCAGTGCTCCATCAGGGGCAGGGAGTAGGAACACCGGGGAGCTGTTTTTT. Its protein product is CSAPSGAGSRNTGELFF.

This sequence joins TRBV11-2 and TRBJ2-1, with 13 nucleotides matching TRBD2. The V gene end was trimmed by 5 bases and the J gene end by 0 bases; junction bases not matched to a gene: 10. The V gene's germline CDR1 is SGHAT and CDR2 FQNNGV. This CDR3 is 19 amino acids long. The CDR3 here is CASSRRTSGSLSSYNEQFF. Here the CDR3 DNA reads TGTGCCAGCAGCCGCCGGACTAGCGGGAGTCTTAGCTCCTACAATGAGCAGTTCTTC.

This clonotype was seen a handful of times. This chain links TRBV12-3 or TRBV12-4 with TRBJ2-5; 8 bases agree with TRBD2. The CDR3 is 16 residues long. Germline trimming cut 4 bases from V and 7 bases from J; bases unmatched to any gene: 14. This CDR3 reads CASSYELLAARTTQYF. Here the CDR3 DNA reads TGTGCCAGCAGTTATGAATTACTAGCGGCCCGAACGACCCAGTACTTC.

This clonotype was observed many times. The chain has TRBV4-2 and TRBJ1-2; possibly TRBD1 for D (5 bases). The CDR3 has 15 amino acids. Germline V gives CDR1 LGHNA, CDR2 YNFKEQ. Trimming removed 4 bases from V and 7 bases from J, with 19 bases in between. Here the CDR3 DNA reads TGTGCCAGCAGCCCCGAGGCAGGGTTTGGTGGTGGCTACACCTTC. Amino acids: CASSPEAGFGGGYTF.

Only a few counts were recorded for this clonotype. CDR3 nucleotides: TGCAGTGCTACCTCCTCTAGCGTGGGCAAAAACATTCAGTACTTC. Amino acids: CSATSSSVGKNIQYF. J is TRBJ2-4 and V is TRBV20-1; perhaps TRBD2 as D (6 bases). The germline V gene encodes CDR1 DFQATT and CDR2 SNEGSKA (reference sequence). The CDR3 covers 15 residues. The V end lost 4 bases, the J end lost 3 bases, and 16 bases lay between the germline ends.

This clonotype was detected once. The V call is TRBV28, the J call TRBJ2-3; 10 bases agree with TRBD2. The V segment lost 5 bases and the J segment 6 bases; nucleotides outside the gene matches: 5. The CDR3 loop spans 14 amino acids. In germline, CDR1 is MDHEN, CDR2 SYDVKM. CDR3 nucleotide sequence: TGTGCCAGCAGTCTAGCGGGAGTGGAGGATACGCAGTATTTT. Protein sequence: CASSLAGVEDTQYF.

In this sample, this clonotype turned up a few times. The chain joins TRBV7-9 to TRBJ2-4, with TRBD1 matching 7 bases. Trimming took 5 bases from V and 7 from J; bases not matched to a gene: 5. The CDR3 runs 13 residues. Germline CDR1 and CDR2: SEHNR and FQNEAQ (reference sequence). The CDR3 spells CASSPGTVNIQYF. CDR3 DNA: TGTGCCAGCAGCCCAGGGACAGTTAACATTCAGTACTTC. The variable domain in full, with the rest retrieved from reference TRBV7-9 and TRBJ2-4, is DTGVSQNPRHKITKRGQNVTFRCDPISEHNRLYWYRQTLGQGPEFLTYFQNEAQLEKSRLLSDRFSAERPKGSFSTLEIQRTEQGDSAMYLCASSPGTVNIQYFGAGTRLSVL.

This chain connects TRBV6-1 to TRBJ2-7; 7 bases line up with TRBD1. Unmatched junction bases numbered 9, after V lost 6 bases and J lost 4 bases. The CDR3 is 14 amino acids. Germline V gene lookup returns CDR1 MNHNS and CDR2 SASEGT. This chain's CDR3 is CASSGTADIYEQYF. In nucleotides, the CDR3 is TGTGCCAGCAGCGGGACAGCCGACATATACGAGCAGTACTTC.

A few counts support this clonotype. The gene calls are TRBV5-1 and TRBJ2-3; D may be TRBD1 (6 bases). The CDR3 contains 16 residues. The germline gives CDR1 SGHRS, CDR2 YFSETQ. The ends were cut back, 5 bases at V and 1 base at J, with 17 bases in the middle. The CDR3 spells CASRREGGRGTDTQYF. Written as DNA, the CDR3 is TGCGCCAGCAGACGGGAAGGGGGAAGGGGCACAGATACGCAGTATTTT.